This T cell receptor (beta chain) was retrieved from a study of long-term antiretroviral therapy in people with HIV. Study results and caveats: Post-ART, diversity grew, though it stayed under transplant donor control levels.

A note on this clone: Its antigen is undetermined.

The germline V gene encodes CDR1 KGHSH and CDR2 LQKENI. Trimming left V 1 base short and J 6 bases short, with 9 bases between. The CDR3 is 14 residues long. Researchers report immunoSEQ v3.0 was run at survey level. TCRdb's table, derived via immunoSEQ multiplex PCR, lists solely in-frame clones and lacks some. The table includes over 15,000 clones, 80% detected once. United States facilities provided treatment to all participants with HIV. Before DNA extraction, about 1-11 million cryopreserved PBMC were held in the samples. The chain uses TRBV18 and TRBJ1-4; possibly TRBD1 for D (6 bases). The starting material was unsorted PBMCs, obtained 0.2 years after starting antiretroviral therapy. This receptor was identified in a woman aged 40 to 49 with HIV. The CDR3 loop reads CASSPQRGDEKLFF. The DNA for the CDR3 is TGTGCCAGCTCACCACAGAGGGGGGATGAAAAACTGTTTTTT. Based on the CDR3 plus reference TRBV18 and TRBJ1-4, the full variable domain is NAGVMQNPRHLVRRRGQEARLRCSPMKGHSHVYWYRQLPEEGLKFMVYLQKENIIDESGMPKERFSAEFPKEGPSILRIQQVVRGDSAAYFCASSPQRGDEKLFFGSGTQLSVL.